The sample holds one count of the clone carrying this T cell receptor (beta chain). Its antigen remains unidentified. This record belongs to a study of a mutant IDH1 vaccine in newly diagnosed glioma. Looking at the study overall: Vaccination was launched 4-6 weeks after radiotherapy alone, or with temozolomide cycles.

Only in-frame clones appear in the TCRdb table, and some are missing; sequencing was by immunoSEQ multiplex PCR. The sample consists of about 54,000 clones, approximately 80% of them appearing once. Trimming took 1 base from V and 0 from J, leaving 9 bases between them. The CDR3 spans 15 residues. Germline values: CDR1 LGHNA, CDR2 YSLEER. Time point described: week 35, safety follow-up. All doses held 300 ug of mutant IDH1 20-mer peptide, with topical imiquimod. The sample consisted of PBMCs, taken from a glioma patient whose treatment included an IDH1 peptide vaccine. The TCR comes from a woman between 18 and 29 years old with glioma. J is TRBJ1-1 and V is TRBV4-3; weak D call: TRBD1 (6 bases). CDR3 loop: CASSQGGQMNTEAFF. CDR3 DNA sequence: TGCGCCAGCAGCCAAGGGGGGCAGATGAACACTGAAGCTTTCTTT.